These 9 T cell receptor beta chains were all obtained from the same sample, sequenced in a study of T cells in Graves' hyperthyroidism and ophthalmopathy. RNA transcripts gave rise to amplified TCR beta CDR3 regions. First-round RT-PCR targeting the TCR CDR3 was performed with the HTBI primer set. TCRdb ran MiXCR on the multiplex PCR reads and lists one entry per CDR3 protein. This repertoire shows about 640,000 distinct CDR3 sequences, around 20% found once; its top ten account for more than 30%. The sequenced material came from blood. Receptors were obtained from a man younger than 45 with Graves' ophthalmopathy.

This chain joins TRBV7-9 and TRBJ1-2; no definite D call. Trimming took 3 bases from V and 7 from J, leaving 12 bases between them. The CDR3 is 13 amino acids. Germline V gene lookup returns CDR1 SEHNR and CDR2 FQNEAQ (reference sequence). The CDR3: CASSLLMEAGYTF. CDR3 DNA: TGTGCCAGCAGCTTGTTGATGGAGGCTGGCTACACCTTC. Drawing the rest from reference TRBV7-9 and TRBJ1-2, the complete variable domain is DTGVSQNPRHKITKRGQNVTFRCDPISEHNRLYWYRQTLGQGPEFLTYFQNEAQLEKSRLLSDRFSAERPKGSFSTLEIQRTEQGDSAMYLCASSLLMEAGYTFGSGTRLTVV.

The chain couples TRBV27 to TRBJ2-3; perhaps TRBD2 as D (5 bases). The CDR3 is 14 amino acids. V was pared by 10 bases and J by 1 base, with 15 bases between. CDR1 and CDR2 (germline): MNHEY, SMNVEV (reference sequence). This chain's CDR3 is CATQRTAGTDTQYF. Here the CDR3 DNA reads TGTGCCACCCAGCGGACCGCGGGCACAGATACGCAGTATTTT.

This clonotype appeared many times. The chain joins TRBV12-3 or TRBV12-4 to TRBJ2-7, with D unresolved. This CDR3 contains 11 residues. With 3 bases removed from V and 6 bases from J, the gap between germline ends came to 6 bases. CDR3 coding DNA: TGTGCCAGCAGTTTTATGGGCGAGCAGTACTTC. It codes for CASSFMGEQYF.

This clonotype was seen repeatedly, ten times or more. The V gene is TRBV5-8, the J gene TRBJ1-2; D may be TRBD1 (5 bases). The V and J ends lost 4 bases and 4 bases respectively, with 17 bases between them. From germline, CDR1 is SGHTS and CDR2 YDEGEE. The CDR3 runs to 15 residues. CDR3 loop: CASSGDGGRGYGYTF. The CDR3 bases are TGTGCCAGCAGCGGGGACGGCGGTCGGGGCTATGGCTACACCTTC.

This clonotype occurred a few times. This chain connects TRBV7-3 to TRBJ2-1; 11 nucleotides align to TRBD2. The germline V gene encodes CDR1 SGHTA and CDR2 FQGTGA. The V and J ends lost 5 bases and 4 bases, in that order; junction bases with no gene match: 7. This CDR3 region has 16 residues. The CDR3 DNA is TGTGCCAGCAGCCCGGACGGGACTAGCGGATACAATGAGCAGTTCTTC. Its protein product is CASSPDGTSGYNEQFF. The whole variable domain, filled in from reference TRBV7-3 and TRBJ2-1, reads GAGVSQTPSNKVTEKGKYVELRCDPISGHTALYWYRQSLGQGPEFLIYFQGTGAADDSGLPNDRFFAVRPEGSVSTLKIQRTERGDSAVYLCASSPDGTSGYNEQFFGPGTRLTVL.

The J gene is TRBJ1-5, the V gene TRBV24-1; D perhaps matches TRBD1 (5 bases). The CDR3 spans 15 residues. Germline-derived CDR1 and CDR2 are KGHDR and SFDVKD. Trimming left V 7 bases short and J 2 bases short, with 14 bases between. The CDR3 here is CATSPRGVGNQPQHF. CDR3 bases: TGTGCCACCAGCCCGAGGGGAGTCGGCAATCAGCCCCAGCATTTT.

The rearrangement joins TRBV15 to TRBJ1-2, with D maybe TRBD1 (6 bases). Germline CDR1 LNHNV, CDR2 YYDKDF (reference sequence). Trimming pared 8 bases from V and 8 bases from J, leaving 21 bases between. The CDR3 runs 14 residues. The CDR3 coding sequence is TGTGCCACCTCGCACTTAAGGGGGGCGAAGGGCTACACCTTC. Translated, it gives CATSHLRGAKGYTF.

This clonotype was seen ten or more times. The chain has TRBV2 and TRBJ2-1, with 13 nucleotides matching TRBD2. V was pared by 4 bases and J by 4 bases, with 4 bases of the junction left unmatched. The CDR3 consists of 16 residues. Germline V gene data show CDR1 as SNHLY and CDR2 as FYNNEI. The CDR3 region is CASSASGLAGYNEQFF. The CDR3 DNA is TGTGCCAGCAGTGCTTCGGGACTAGCGGGATACAATGAGCAGTTCTTC.

The V call is TRBV6-9, the J call TRBJ1-1, with D possibly matching TRBD1 (6 bases). The CDR3 runs to 15 residues. Germline CDR1 is MNHGY and CDR2 is SVAAGI. Trimming took off 3 bases at V and 7 bases at J, with 18 bases between the two ends. CDR3 sequence: CASSYGRGGSLEAFF. Here the CDR3 DNA reads TGTGCCAGCAGTTACGGCAGGGGAGGGTCTCTTGAAGCTTTCTTT.